The rows below give T cell receptor beta chains drawn from one sample of a study of shared T cell receptors in the human thymus. Here immunoSEQ multiplex PCR was the method, and the copy in TCRdb shows in-frame clones only, minus some. The top ten hold roughly 0.01% of the sample, which has 600,000 to 900,000 clones, around 85% seen once. The same sample was also studied in work on human thymus T cells.

Sequenced input: thymocytes. These receptors were collected from a girl under three years old with a congenital heart defect. Both conserved end residues are part of each CDR3. Each record gives: clone size, V gene, D gene, J gene, CDR3 length, CDR3 protein, CDR3 DNA. A D gene is named only where the DNA matches it firmly. Clone sizes are given selectively: once, few, many, or a class where the clone is expanded.

>-|TRBV27|TRBD1|TRBJ2-5|18
CASSLSLGQGPAYRTQYF
TGTGCCAGCAGTTTATCACTAGGACAGGGGCCAGCATACCGGACCCAGTACTTC
>-|TRBV2|TRBD1|TRBJ1-5|16
CASRPNRGYSNQPQHF
TGTGCCAGCAGACCAAACAGGGGCTATAGCAATCAGCCCCAGCATTTT
>once|TRBV4-3|-|TRBJ1-3|12
CASRGRADTIYF
TGCGCCAGCAGGGGGAGAGCGGACACCATATATTTT
>-|TRBV5-1|TRBD1|TRBJ1-4|17
CASSSRQGASSNEKLFF
TGCGCCAGCAGCTCTAGACAGGGGGCGAGTTCTAATGAAAAACTGTTTTTT
>-|TRBV7-6|-|TRBJ2-1|18
CASSPHDHRPTSYNEQFF
TGTGCCAGCAGCCCCCACGACCACAGGCCCACATCCTACAATGAGCAGTTCTTC
>-|TRBV19|TRBD1|TRBJ1-2|11
CASGQVNGYTF
TGTGCCAGTGGACAGGTGAATGGCTACACCTTC
>-|TRBV30|TRBD2|TRBJ2-1|18
CASLPGTSGGLYNNEQFF
TGTGCCTCCCTACCCGGGACTAGCGGGGGGCTATATAACAATGAGCAGTTCTTC
>-|TRBV19|-|TRBJ1-2|10
CATKRGGYTF
TGTGCCACCAAGCGTGGTGGCTACACCTTC
>-|TRBV7-2|TRBD2|TRBJ2-3|18
CASSSTMAGGPSTDTQYF
TGTGCCAGCAGCTCAACCATGGCGGGGGGGCCTAGCACAGATACGCAGTATTTT
>-|TRBV13|-|TRBJ2-5|11
CASSVQETQYF
TGTGCCAGCAGCGTACAAGAGACCCAGTACTTC
>-|TRBV19|-|TRBJ1-5|15
CASSMKFVGAQPQHF
TGTGCCAGTAGTATGAAATTTGTGGGAGCTCAGCCCCAGCATTTT
>-|TRBV27|TRBD1|TRBJ1-2|13
CASSLTGARGYTF
TGTGCCAGCAGCCTGACAGGGGCCCGTGGCTACACCTTC
>once|TRBV2|TRBD2|TRBJ2-5|14
CAREWRGGRETQYF
TGTGCCAGGGAATGGCGGGGGGGCCGAGAGACCCAGTACTTC
>-|TRBV12-5|TRBD2|TRBJ2-3|16
CASGLLRGGSTDTQYF
TGTGCTAGTGGTTTGCTCCGCGGGGGAAGCACAGATACGCAGTATTTT
>-|TRBV6-1|-|TRBJ1-5|14
CASTRYRGNQPQHF
TGTGCCAGCACACGTTACAGGGGCAATCAGCCCCAGCATTTT
>-|TRBV5-1|TRBD1|TRBJ2-6|18
CASRGPGTAFSGANVLTF
TGCGCCAGCAGAGGTCCCGGGACAGCTTTCTCTGGGGCCAACGTCCTGACTTTC
>-|TRBV5-1|TRBD1|TRBJ2-3|16
CASSCRRGPPTDTQYF
TGCGCCAGCAGCTGCCGCAGGGGGCCCCCCACAGATACGCAGTATTTT
>-|TRBV7-2|TRBD2|TRBJ2-5|16
CASSLVGLAGEETQYF
TGTGCCAGCAGCTTAGTGGGACTAGCGGGGGAAGAGACCCAGTACTTC
>once|TRBV28|TRBD1|TRBJ1-1|14
CASHRGQGDTEAFF
TGTGCCAGTCACAGGGGGCAGGGCGACACTGAAGCTTTCTTT
>-|TRBV11-2|TRBD1|TRBJ1-3|18
CASSLEEGAGSLGNTIYF
TGTGCCAGCAGCTTAGAGGAGGGGGCGGGATCACTGGGAAACACCATATATTTT
>-|TRBV19|-|TRBJ1-5|16
CASSAPTSGGTIIQHF
TGTGCCAGTAGTGCGCCCACTAGCGGGGGAACTATTATACAGCATTTT
>-|TRBV7-9|TRBD2|TRBJ2-3|14
CASSSGLAIDTQYF
TGTGCCAGCAGCTCGGGACTAGCGATCGATACGCAGTATTTT
>-|TRBV7-2|-|TRBJ1-1|16
CASSLYGGRASTEAFF
TGTGCCAGCAGCCTCTATGGGGGCAGGGCTTCCACTGAAGCTTTCTTT
>-|TRBV5-4|TRBD1|TRBJ1-1|16
CASSLRLGTGLTEAFF
TGTGCCAGCAGCTTAAGACTCGGGACAGGGTTGACTGAAGCTTTCTTT
>-|TRBV6-1|TRBD1|TRBJ1-2|15
CASSVPGQGSYGYTF
TGTGCCAGCAGTGTCCCGGGACAGGGAAGCTATGGCTACACCTTC
>-|TRBV11-2|-|TRBJ2-3|16
CASSSRDSPRGDTQYF
TGTGCCAGCAGCTCCCGGGACTCCCCCCGCGGAGATACGCAGTATTTT
>-|TRBV19|-|TRBJ2-1|15
CASSPQRLLGDEQFF
TGTGCCAGTAGTCCCCAAAGGCTCCTCGGGGATGAGCAGTTCTTC
>-|TRBV18|-|TRBJ2-3|16
CASSPPDRRSTDTQYF
TGTGCCAGCTCACCCCCGGACAGACGAAGCACAGATACGCAGTATTTT
>-|TRBV2|TRBD1|TRBJ1-5|16
CASSGTGGGPNQPQHF
TGTGCCAGCAGTGGGACAGGGGGGGGACCAAATCAGCCCCAGCATTTT
>-|TRBV5-1|-|TRBJ1-2|13
CASSFPGSYGYTF
TGCGCCAGCAGCTTTCCGGGAAGCTATGGCTACACCTTC
>-|TRBV7-8|TRBD1|TRBJ1-6|19
CASSLVTGLGTSYNSPLHF
TGTGCCAGCAGCTTAGTGACAGGGTTAGGGACCTCCTATAATTCACCCCTCCACTTT
>-|TRBV7-9|-|TRBJ1-2|11
CASSPRGGYTF
TGTGCCAGCAGCCCCAGGGGTGGCTACACCTTC
>-|TRBV29-1|-|TRBJ2-2|15
CSVEDPGLATGELFF
TGCAGCGTTGAGGATCCGGGGTTAGCCACCGGGGAGCTGTTTTTT
>-|TRBV28|TRBD2|TRBJ2-1|15
CASRGPSGSYNEQFF
TGTGCCAGCAGGGGGCCTAGCGGGAGCTACAATGAGCAGTTCTTC
>-|TRBV6-5|TRBD2|TRBJ2-5|14
CASSAGGRGETQYF
TGTGCCAGCAGTGCGGGGGGGCGCGGGGAGACCCAGTACTTC
>-|TRBV5-6|TRBD1|TRBJ2-2|16
CASTGERTGRAGELFF
TGTGCCAGCACCGGCGAAAGGACAGGGCGGGCCGGGGAGCTGTTTTTT
>-|TRBV29-1|-|TRBJ1-2|12
CSVQTENYGYTF
TGCAGCGTTCAGACAGAGAACTATGGCTACACCTTC
>once|TRBV7-8|TRBD1|TRBJ2-7|14
CASSSDRGAKRGYF
TGTGCCAGCAGCTCAGACAGGGGAGCGAAGAGGGGGTACTTC
>-|TRBV18|-|TRBJ2-3|16
CASSPLAENLTDTQYF
TGTGCCAGCTCACCACTAGCGGAGAATCTCACAGATACGCAGTATTTT
>-|TRBV27|TRBD1|TRBJ2-1|18
CASSQKGQGPSSYNEQFF
TGTGCCAGCAGTCAAAAGGGACAGGGTCCGAGCTCCTACAATGAGCAGTTCTTC
>-|TRBV27|TRBD1|TRBJ1-5|18
CASSSLLRQGLRDQPQHF
TGTGCCAGCAGTTCCCTTCTCCGACAGGGCCTGCGGGATCAGCCCCAGCATTTT
>-|TRBV7-9|TRBD1|TRBJ1-1|14
CASSLGQSNTEAFF
TGTGCCAGCAGCCTGGGACAGTCAAACACTGAAGCTTTCTTT
>-|TRBV19|-|TRBJ1-5|12
CASSRSNQPQHF
TGTGCCAGTAGTCGGAGCAATCAGCCCCAGCATTTT
>-|TRBV4-1|-|TRBJ1-2|18
CASSQSRRGGAGNYGYTF
TGCGCCAGCAGCCAATCCCGGCGGGGGGGCGCCGGGAACTATGGCTACACCTTC
>-|TRBV5-1|-|TRBJ1-3|18
CASSLEAPGGVSGNTIYF
TGCGCCAGCAGCTTGGAAGCCCCGGGAGGGGTGTCTGGAAACACCATATATTTT
>-|TRBV6-5|-|TRBJ2-3|15
CASSYSGRTTDTQYF
TGTGCCAGCAGTTACTCGGGGAGGACCACAGATACGCAGTATTTT
>-|TRBV4-3|-|TRBJ2-2|16
CASSQDMGPNTGELFF
TGCGCCAGCAGCCAAGATATGGGGCCGAACACCGGGGAGCTGTTTTTT
>-|TRBV19|-|TRBJ2-5|17
CASSLQLGGGLQETQYF
TGTGCTAGTAGTCTCCAGCTGGGGGGGGGCCTACAAGAGACCCAGTACTTC
>-|TRBV7-6|TRBD2|TRBJ2-5|19
CASSLDPAGAEIQQETQYF
TGTGCCAGCAGCTTAGATCCAGCGGGGGCCGAAATTCAACAAGAGACCCAGTACTTC
>-|TRBV5-6|-|TRBJ1-2|13
CASSSPGDYGYTF
TGTGCCAGCAGCTCTCCCGGAGATTATGGCTACACCTTC
>-|TRBV27|-|TRBJ1-6|16
CASSPIPPRDNSPLHF
TGTGCCAGCAGTCCCATCCCCCCCAGGGATAATTCACCCCTCCACTTT